What follows are 2 T cell receptor beta chains derived from one specimen sequenced in a study of T cell responses to AZD1222 COVID-19 vaccine. Profiling relied on immunoSEQ multiplex PCR, and the TCRdb table lists in-frame clones only, not all of them. The sample gives some 96,000 clones, roughly 90% of which show up once; under 2.5% is in the top ten. The sequenced sample was peripheral blood, obtained on day 0 of AZD1222 vaccination. The receptors come from an adult in good health.

The rearrangement uses TRBV6-5 and TRBJ2-1; D gene unclear. The CDR3 is 12 amino acids. Germline assignment: CDR1 MNHEY and CDR2 SVGAGI. V lost 4 bases to trimming and J lost 8 bases, with 9 bases between them. Here the CDR3 DNA reads TGTGCCAGCAGTTCTAGGTCCGATGAGCAGTTCTTC. Translation: CASSSRSDEQFF.

V gene TRBV18 combines with J gene TRBJ1-1, with 7 bases that match TRBD1. After removal of 2 bases from V and 3 bases from J, the junction contained 6 bases not matched to a gene. Germline CDR1 is KGHSH and CDR2 is LQKENI. This CDR3 contains 15 residues. The CDR3 spells CASSPGGGADTEAFF. DNA of the CDR3: TGTGCCAGCTCACCAGGAGGGGGCGCGGACACTGAAGCTTTCTTT. The full variable domain, its missing parts supplied by reference TRBV18 and TRBJ1-1, is NAGVMQNPRHLVRRRGQEARLRCSPMKGHSHVYWYRQLPEEGLKFMVYLQKENIIDESGMPKERFSAEFPKEGPSILRIQQVVRGDSAAYFCASSPGGGADTEAFFGQGTRLTVV.